This T cell receptor beta chain originates from a study of T-cell reconstitution after alpha-beta-depleted transplantation in children. Study-wide points: The study traced high day-60 TCRbeta diversity in some patients to surviving recipient T cells and thymic progenitors. Newly produced T cells mostly accounted for T-cell counts and diversity one year post-transplant. Where alpha-beta T cells came from about two months after transplant was reportedly several hundred expanded graft clones.

This CDR3 is built from 14 residues. The V and J ends lost 7 bases and 0 bases respectively, with 11 bases between them. The germline V gene has CDR1 MGHRA and CDR2 YSYEKL. This clonotype was detected many times. The antigen is unknown. For TCRbeta, the library was prepared with unique molecular identifiers. TCRdb re-called the PCR reads with MiXCR, one entry per CDR3 protein. The sample lists 200,000 to 250,000 distinct CDR3 sequences; roughly 10% were seen once. V is TRBV4-1 and J is TRBJ2-3, with D maybe TRBD2 (5 bases). The sequencing here drew on PBMCs, taken before TCRalphabeta/CD19-depleted stem cell transplant. This receptor was obtained from a child less than two years old with acute myeloid leukemia, due to receive a stem cell transplant. The CDR3, as DNA: TGCGCCAGCAAAGCGGAGGTTAGCACAGATACGCAGTATTTT. It yields the protein CASKAEVSTDTQYF.